A selection of T cell receptor beta chains follows, all from one sample in a study of T cell responses to AZD1222 COVID-19 vaccine. Assay: immunoSEQ multiplex PCR; the TCRdb copy retains only in-frame clones and omits some. The sample carries 90,000 to 140,000 clones, 88% recorded once. The sequences come from peripheral blood, collected on day 0 of AZD1222 vaccination. These receptors all stem from an adult in good health. CDR3s include the opening cysteine and the closing phenylalanine or tryptophan. The D gene is left open where the match is weak. The size of a clone is reported for some rows only, either as once, few or many, or as a class for expanded clones.

J gene | clone size | V gene | D gene | CDR3 DNA | CDR3 protein
TRBJ1-2 | NA | TRBV5-5 | TRBD1 | TGTGCCAGCAGTTCAGGGACAGGGGGCGTCGGCTACACCTTC | CASSSGTGGVGYTF
TRBJ2-3 | NA | TRBV5-1 | TRBD2 | TGCGCCAGCAGCGGGGGACTAGCGGACCCTCGGGATACGCAGTATTTT | CASSGGLADPRDTQYF
TRBJ2-1 | once | TRBV19 | TRBD2 | TGTGCCAGTACCAAAGCGGGAGCTTGGGGAAATGAGCAGTTCTTC | CASTKAGAWGNEQFF
TRBJ2-1 | NA | TRBV6-5 | TRBD2 | TGTGCCAGCACCTCCGGGACTAGCGCCAACAATGAGCAGTTCTTC | CASTSGTSANNEQFF
TRBJ2-2 | NA | TRBV25-1 | NA | TGTGCCAGCAGATCCTTAGACACCGGGGAGCTGTTTTTT | CASRSLDTGELFF
TRBJ2-2 | NA | TRBV3-1/TRBV3-2 | TRBD2 | TGTGCCAGCAGAACTAGCGGGAACACCGGGGAGCTGTTTTTT | CASRTSGNTGELFF
TRBJ2-1 | once | TRBV23-1 | NA | TGCGCCAGCAGTCAACGACAGGCTTACAATGAGCAGTTCTTC | CASSQRQAYNEQFF
TRBJ1-5 | once | TRBV7-8 | TRBD1 | TGTGCCAGCAGCTTGGGACAGGGATCAATTCAGCCCCAGCATTTT | CASSLGQGSIQPQHF
TRBJ2-7 | NA | TRBV27 | TRBD1 | TGTGCCAGCAGTCTAACGGTGACAGGGGTTCTCGAGCAGTACTTC | CASSLTVTGVLEQYF
TRBJ1-1 | NA | TRBV12-3/TRBV12-4 | NA | TGTGCCACATGGAATAGGTTCACTGAAGCTTTCTTT | CATWNRFTEAFF
TRBJ2-1 | NA | TRBV7-6 | TRBD2 | TGTGCCAGCAGCTTAACCAGCGGGAGGGCGGATGAGCAGTTCTTC | CASSLTSGRADEQFF
TRBJ1-6 | NA | TRBV11-2 | NA | TGTGCCAGCAGCTTAGAGGCAGGGGCGCATTCACCCCTCCACTTT | CASSLEAGAHSPLHF
TRBJ1-1 | NA | TRBV19 | TRBD1 | TGTGCCAGTAGTCCAAGGGGGACAGGGGGCAGCGCTGAAGCTTTCTTT | CASSPRGTGGSAEAFF
TRBJ1-2 | NA | TRBV4-3 | NA | TGCGCCAGCAGCCAAGTAACAGATTCTTATGGCTACACCTTC | CASSQVTDSYGYTF
TRBJ2-6 | NA | TRBV6-5 | NA | TGTGCCAGCAGTTACTCGTCCGGGGCCAACGTCCTGACTTTC | CASSYSSGANVLTF
TRBJ2-5 | NA | TRBV5-1 | TRBD1 | TGCGCCAGCAGCCACGGACAGGGGCGGGAGACCCAGTACTTC | CASSHGQGRETQYF
TRBJ2-2 | NA | TRBV3-1/TRBV3-2 | TRBD1 | TGTGCCAGCCGATCCGGGACAGCTAATACCGGGGAGCTGTTTTTT | CASRSGTANTGELFF
TRBJ2-1 | NA | TRBV18 | NA | TGTGCCAGCTCACCGGGAGTAAATGAGCAGTTCTTC | CASSPGVNEQFF
TRBJ2-7 | NA | TRBV7-9 | NA | TGTGCCAGCAGCCTGCCAAGTTCCTACGAGCAGTACTTC | CASSLPSSYEQYF
TRBJ2-2 | NA | TRBV20-1 | TRBD2 | TGCAGTGCTAGGCGGGAGTCGGTGTTTTTT | CSARRESVFF
TRBJ1-5 | once | TRBV6-1 | NA | TGTGCCAGCAGTGAAGACTGGGTCCGCGGTCAGCCCCAGCATTTT | CASSEDWVRGQPQHF
TRBJ2-2 | once | TRBV18 | TRBD1 | TGTGCCAGCTCACGACAGGGGGCGAACACCGGGGAGCTGTTTTTT | CASSRQGANTGELFF
TRBJ2-2 | NA | TRBV28 | NA | TGTGCCAGCAGTTTGATGGCGGGGACGGCAACCGGGGAGCTGTTTTTT | CASSLMAGTATGELFF
TRBJ2-5 | once | TRBV28 | TRBD1 | TGTGCCAGCAGTTCGTCGCTGTGGACAGGGGTAGAGACCCAGTACTTC | CASSSSLWTGVETQYF
TRBJ2-1 | NA | TRBV7-9 | TRBD2 | TGTGCCAGCAGCTGGCGGGAGCTCAATGAGCAGTTCTTC | CASSWRELNEQFF
TRBJ2-1 | few | TRBV4-2 | TRBD2 | TGTGCCAGCAGCCATCGGAGGCTAGCGGGAGGTGAGCAGTTCTTC | CASSHRRLAGGEQFF
TRBJ2-5 | NA | TRBV7-2 | NA | TGTGCCAGCAGCTCGAACGGGTACCAAGAGACCCAGTACTTC | CASSSNGYQETQYF
TRBJ2-3 | once | TRBV5-1 | NA | TGCGCCAGCAGCCCCGACCTCACAGATACGCAGTATTTT | CASSPDLTDTQYF
TRBJ1-1 | NA | TRBV4-2 | NA | TGTGCCAGCAGCCAAGATGCGAACATGAACACTGAAGCTTTCTTT | CASSQDANMNTEAFF
TRBJ2-7 | NA | TRBV6-6 | TRBD2 | TGTGCCAGCAGTTACTCTGCGGGGGGCCTTGTCGAGCAGTACTTC | CASSYSAGGLVEQYF
TRBJ2-1 | NA | TRBV27 | TRBD2 | TGTGCCAGCAGTTTGAGGCGTCTAGCGGGACACAATGAGCAGTTCTTC | CASSLRRLAGHNEQFF
TRBJ2-1 | NA | TRBV28 | NA | TGTGCCAGCAGTTTTAATAGAAATGAGCAGTTCTTC | CASSFNRNEQFF
TRBJ2-2 | NA | TRBV4-1 | TRBD2 | TGCGCCAGCAGCCATGTCGGGGAGGGAACCGGGGAGCTGTTTTTT | CASSHVGEGTGELFF
TRBJ1-5 | NA | TRBV6-2/TRBV6-3 | NA | TGTGCCAGCAGTTACGAGAGGGTTAGCAATCAGCCCCAGCATTTT | CASSYERVSNQPQHF
TRBJ2-7 | NA | TRBV7-9 | TRBD2 | TGTGCCAGCAGCGCACTAGCGGGAGTTGAGCAGTACTTC | CASSALAGVEQYF